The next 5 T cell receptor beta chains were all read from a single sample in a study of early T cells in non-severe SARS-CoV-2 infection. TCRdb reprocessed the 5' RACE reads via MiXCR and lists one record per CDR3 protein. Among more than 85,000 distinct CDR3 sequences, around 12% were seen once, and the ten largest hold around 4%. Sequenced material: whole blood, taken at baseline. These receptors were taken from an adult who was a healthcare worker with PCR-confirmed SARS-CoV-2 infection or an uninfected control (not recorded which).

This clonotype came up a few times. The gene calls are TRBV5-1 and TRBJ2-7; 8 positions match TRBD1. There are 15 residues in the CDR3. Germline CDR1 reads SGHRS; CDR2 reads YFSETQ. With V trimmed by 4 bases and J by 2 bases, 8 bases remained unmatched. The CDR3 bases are TGCGCCAGCAGCGTAAGGTCGACAGGGGCCTACGAGCAGTACTTC. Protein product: CASSVRSTGAYEQYF. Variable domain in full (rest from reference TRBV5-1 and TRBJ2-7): KAGVTQTPRYLIKTRGQQVTLSCSPISGHRSVSWYQQTPGQGLQFLFEYFSETQRNKGNFPGRFSGRQFSNSRSEMNVSTLELGDSALYLCASSVRSTGAYEQYFGPGTRLTVT.

The CDR3: CASSSGTGKGNTEAFF. CDR3 sequence (DNA): TGTGCCAGCAGCTCGGGTACAGGGAAGGGTAACACTGAAGCTTTCTTT. The chain links TRBV11-3 to TRBJ1-1; the D gene is possibly TRBD1 (6 bases). The V end was cut by 4 bases, the J end by 2 bases, with 17 bases between. Germline lookup yields CDR1 SGHNT and CDR2 YENEEA. The CDR3 loop spans 16 amino acids.

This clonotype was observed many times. The CDR3 bases are TGTGCCAGCAGCTGGGGGGTAGGGAGGAACTACGAGCAGTACTTC. Its protein is CASSWGVGRNYEQYF. The chain combines TRBV21-1 with TRBJ2-7; whether TRBD2, the table's D call, matches the DNA was not checked. TRBV21-1 is termed a pseudogene. CDR3 size: 15 residues.

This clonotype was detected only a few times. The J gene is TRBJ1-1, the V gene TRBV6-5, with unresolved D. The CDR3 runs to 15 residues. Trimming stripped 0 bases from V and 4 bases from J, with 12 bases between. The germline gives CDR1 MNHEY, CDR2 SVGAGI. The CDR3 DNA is TGTGCCAGCAGTTACTCGAGCGGGCGACTCACTGAAGCTTTCTTT. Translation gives CASSYSSGRLTEAFF.

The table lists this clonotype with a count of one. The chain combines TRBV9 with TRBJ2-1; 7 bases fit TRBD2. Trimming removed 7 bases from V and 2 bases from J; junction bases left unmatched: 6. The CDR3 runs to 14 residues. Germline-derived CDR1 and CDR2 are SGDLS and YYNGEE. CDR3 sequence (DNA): TGTGCCAGCGGTGGAGCGGGAACCTACAATGAGCAGTTCTTC. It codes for CASGGAGTYNEQFF.